This TCR beta chain was identified during a study of Graves' ophthalmopathy and Graves' hyperthyroidism. Study-wide context: Stable hyperthyroidism meant no progression to ophthalmopathy within 18 months of follow-up. Findings and limits, study-wide: Ophthalmopathy could be told apart from stable hyperthyroidism by a 13-signature model (about 89% sensitivity, around 78% specificity). Most clonotypes expanded in thyroid above 0.001 frequency were present in blood too.

This clonotype was seen repeatedly, ten times or more. The antigen remains unidentified. Hyperthyroidism patients were newly diagnosed, under 2 months' duration, aged 18 to 65. The germline gives CDR1 SQVTM, CDR2 ANQGSEA. The CDR3 has 13 residues. V was cut by 7 bases and J by 0 bases, with 13 bases left in between. CDR3 regions of TCR beta were amplified from RNA transcripts. Scientists carried out first-round RT-PCR using HTBI primers and then a second-round multiplex PCR. Each CDR3 protein gets one entry after TCRdb re-called the multiplex PCR reads with MiXCR. The sample includes about 590,000 distinct CDR3 sequences, about 35% of them seen just once.

The rearrangement uses TRBV29-1 and TRBJ2-7, with D possibly being TRBD2 (6 bases). The TCR originated in an adult man with Graves' hyperthyroidism. The sequenced sample consisted of peripheral blood or thyroid tissue (not recorded which). DNA for the CDR3: TGCAGCGGTGCGCGGGGCAACTCCTACGAGCAGTACTTC. This gives the protein CSGARGNSYEQYF.